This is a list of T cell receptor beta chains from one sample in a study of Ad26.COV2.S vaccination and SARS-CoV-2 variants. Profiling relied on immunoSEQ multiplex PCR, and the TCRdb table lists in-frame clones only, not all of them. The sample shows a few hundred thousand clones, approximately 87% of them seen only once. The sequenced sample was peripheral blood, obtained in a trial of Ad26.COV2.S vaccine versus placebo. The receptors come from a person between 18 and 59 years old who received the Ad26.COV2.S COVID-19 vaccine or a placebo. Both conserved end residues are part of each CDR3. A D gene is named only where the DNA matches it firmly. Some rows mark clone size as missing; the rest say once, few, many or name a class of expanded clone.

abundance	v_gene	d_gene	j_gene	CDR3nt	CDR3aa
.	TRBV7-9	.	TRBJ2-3	TGTGCCAGCAGTGACGGAGATACGCAGTATTTT	CASSDGDTQYF
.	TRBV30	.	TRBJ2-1	TGTGCCTGGAGTCTCGACAGCGCCAATGAGCAGTTCTTC	CAWSLDSANEQFF
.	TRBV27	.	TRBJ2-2	TGTGCCAGCAGTTTACTTAACACCGGGGAGCTGTTTTTT	CASSLLNTGELFF
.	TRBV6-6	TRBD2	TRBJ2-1	TGTGCCAGCAGTCGTCCGTCCGGGACTAGCGGGAGCAATGAGCAGTTCTTC	CASSRPSGTSGSNEQFF
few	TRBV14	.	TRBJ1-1	TGTGCCAGCAGCCAAGGTTACACTGAAGCTTTCTTT	CASSQGYTEAFF
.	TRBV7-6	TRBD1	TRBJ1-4	TGTGCCGGCGGGACAGGTGAAAAACTGTTTTTT	CAGGTGEKLFF
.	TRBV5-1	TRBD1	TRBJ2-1	TGCGCCAGTCACACCGGGACAGGGATCTACAATGAGCAGTTCTTC	CASHTGTGIYNEQFF
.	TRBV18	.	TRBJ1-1	TGTGCCAGCTCATCCCGGTTGCAGGGTGAAGCTTTCTTT	CASSSRLQGEAFF
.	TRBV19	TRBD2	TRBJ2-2	TGTGCCAGTACCGGACTAGCGGGGAACACCGGGGAGCTGTTTTTT	CASTGLAGNTGELFF
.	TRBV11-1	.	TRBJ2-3	TGTGCCAGCAGCCTCCCGGGAAGGGGAGATACGCAGTATTTT	CASSLPGRGDTQYF
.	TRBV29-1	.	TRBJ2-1	TGCAGCGTGATATCCGTCGTTTCCAATGAGCAGTTCTTC	CSVISVVSNEQFF
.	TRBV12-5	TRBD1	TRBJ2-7	TGTGCTAGTGGTTTCGTGACAGGGGGAACCTACGAGCAGTACTTC	CASGFVTGGTYEQYF
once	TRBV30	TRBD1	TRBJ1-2	TGTGCCTGGAGTGTTCTTACAGGGGACTATGGCTACACCTTC	CAWSVLTGDYGYTF
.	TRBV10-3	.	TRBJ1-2	TGTGCCATCAGTGCAATCAGGGGCGAGGACTATGGCTACACCTTC	CAISAIRGEDYGYTF
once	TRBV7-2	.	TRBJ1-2	TGTGCCAGCAGCCCGACGGGGGGGGTTGGCTACACCTTC	CASSPTGGVGYTF
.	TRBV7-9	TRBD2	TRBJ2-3	TGTGCCAGCAGCCTAGGACTAGCGGGGAAACGAACAGATACGCAGTATTTT	CASSLGLAGKRTDTQYF
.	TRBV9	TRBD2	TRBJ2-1	TGTGCCAGCAGCCCTCATAGCGGGAGCTCCTACAATGAGCAGTTCTTC	CASSPHSGSSYNEQFF
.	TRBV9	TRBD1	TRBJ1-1	TGTGCCAGCAGCGGACCGACAGGGTTGAACACTGAAGCTTTCTTT	CASSGPTGLNTEAFF
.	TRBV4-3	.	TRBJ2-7	TGCGCCAGCAGCCAAGCTTTTCCGGACCCAGGCTACGAGCAGTACTTC	CASSQAFPDPGYEQYF
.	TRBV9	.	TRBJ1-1	TGTGCCAGCAGCTTGGACGAGGCTGAAGCTTTCTTT	CASSLDEAEAFF
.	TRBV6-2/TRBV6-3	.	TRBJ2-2	TGTGCCAGCAGTTACTCGAGAGTCACGGTCCACACCGGGGAGCTGTTTTTT	CASSYSRVTVHTGELFF
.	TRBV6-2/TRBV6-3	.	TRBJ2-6	TGTGCCAGCAGTTACCAAAGCAATGGGGCCAACGTCCTGACTTTC	CASSYQSNGANVLTF
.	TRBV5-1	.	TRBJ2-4	TGCGCCAGCAGCCTGCGGGACGGAGAAAACATTCAGTACTTC	CASSLRDGENIQYF
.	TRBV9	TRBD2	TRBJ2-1	TGTGCCAGCAGCGTAGTGACTAGCGGGGCCCGGCAGGAGCAGTTCTTC	CASSVVTSGARQEQFF
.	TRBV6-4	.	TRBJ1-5	TGTGCCAGCAGTGAAGGGAGGATTCAGCCCCAGCATTTT	CASSEGRIQPQHF
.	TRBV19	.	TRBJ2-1	TGTGCCAGTAGTACCCACGTCTGGACTGAGCAGTTCTTC	CASSTHVWTEQFF
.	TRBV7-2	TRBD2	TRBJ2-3	TGTGCCAGCAGCTTCGCGGGGGGGACCACAGATACGCAGTATTTT	CASSFAGGTTDTQYF
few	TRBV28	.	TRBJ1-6	TGTGCCAGCAGGGAGGACAGCGTACTATTTCCCCTCCACTTT	CASREDSVLFPLHF
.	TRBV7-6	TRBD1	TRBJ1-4	TGTGCCAGCAGCTTAGGACAGGGGGAAGCGGAAAAACTGTTTTTT	CASSLGQGEAEKLFF
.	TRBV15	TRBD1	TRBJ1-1	TGTGCCACCAGCAGGAAACAGGGGGTAGTTCACACTGAAGCTTTCTTT	CATSRKQGVVHTEAFF
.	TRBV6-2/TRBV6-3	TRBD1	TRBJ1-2	TGTGCCAGCAGCTTCGGACAGGACTATAACTATGGCTACACCTTC	CASSFGQDYNYGYTF
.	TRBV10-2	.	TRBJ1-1	TGCGCCAGCAGTCTACAGAGAGGGGGAGCTTTCTTT	CASSLQRGGAFF
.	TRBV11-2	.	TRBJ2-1	TGTGCCAGCAGCCCTCCGCCCGGGGCTAGCCGACTCTACAATGAGCAGTTCTTC	CASSPPPGASRLYNEQFF
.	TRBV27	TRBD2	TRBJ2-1	TGTGCCAGCAGTACCTTGACTAGCGGGAGCTATGAGCAGTTCTTC	CASSTLTSGSYEQFF
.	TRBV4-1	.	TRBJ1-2	TGCGCCAGCAGCCGAGACCCCGGGTCTCCAATGGGCTATGGCTACACCTTC	CASSRDPGSPMGYGYTF
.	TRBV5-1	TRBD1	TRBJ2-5	TGCGCCAGCAGCTTGGGACAGGGACCGGAGACCCAGTACTTC	CASSLGQGPETQYF
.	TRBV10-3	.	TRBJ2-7	TGTGCCATCAGTGAGTCCCCGGACAGTTCCTACGAGCAGTACTTC	CAISESPDSSYEQYF
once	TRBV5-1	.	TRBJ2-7	TGCGCCAGCAGCTTGGTGGTGGGGGTGTCCTCCTACGAGCAGTACTTC	CASSLVVGVSSYEQYF
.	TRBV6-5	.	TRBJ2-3	TGTGCCAGCAGTTACTCGGGTCGCGGTGGCACAGATACGCAGTATTTT	CASSYSGRGGTDTQYF
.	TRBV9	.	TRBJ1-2	TGTGCCAGCAGCGTCCTCGGGGGAACTAACTATGGCTACACCTTC	CASSVLGGTNYGYTF
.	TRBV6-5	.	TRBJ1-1	TGTGCCAGCAGTTCCCTGACAGGAATGAACACTGAAGCTTTCTTT	CASSSLTGMNTEAFF
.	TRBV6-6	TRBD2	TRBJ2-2	TGTGCCAGCACCACCCTAGCGGGGAACACCGGGGAGCTGTTTTTT	CASTTLAGNTGELFF
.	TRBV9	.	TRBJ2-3	TGTGCCAGCAGCCTGAACACAGATACGCAGTATTTT	CASSLNTDTQYF
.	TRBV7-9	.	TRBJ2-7	TGTGCCAGCAGCTTGGCATCAAACTACGAGCAGTACTTC	CASSLASNYEQYF